This T cell receptor beta chain was recorded in a study of graft-versus-host responses after intestinal transplantation. On the study more broadly: Each recipient received a multivisceral, liver-intestinal, or isolated intestinal graft. General observations from the study: Patients with graft-donor T cell macrochimerism had high graft-versus-host to host-versus-graft clonal ratios in allografts. Detection of GvH clones occurred in recipient marrow, and some had their first appearance in ileum or blood. The highest levels of circulating GvH clones went along with early declines in HvG clones after transplant.

Assay: immunoSEQ multiplex PCR; the TCRdb copy retains only in-frame clones and omits some. The sample shows 73,000 or so clones, nearly 90% of them seen only once. Comment on this clone: Its antigen is still unknown.

The origin of this receptor is a human donor who was the organ donor for an intestinal transplant. The input for sequencing was unstimulated CD8+ T cells sorted from spleen or lymph node cells, taken before transplant.

The CDR3 DNA sequence: TGTGCCAGCAGCCCCACCGGACTAGCCCTTTACAATGAGCAGTTCTTC. Its protein is CASSPTGLALYNEQFF. This chain connects TRBV13 to TRBJ2-1, with 8 bases matching TRBD2. The junction had 10 bases not matched to a gene; V was cut back by 5 bases and J by 4 bases. The CDR3 contains 16 residues. Germline V gene sequence: CDR1 PRHDT, CDR2 FYEKMQ (reference sequence).